This T cell receptor (beta chain) was sequenced in a study of molecular identifiers for immune sequencing clone quantification. There are a few counts of this clonotype. The authors gated naive CD8 T cells as CD8+CD4-CCR7+CD45RA+ for sorting. It was with previously described methods and listed TCR primers that bulk TCR libraries were made. TCRdb re-called the PCR reads with MiXCR, one entry per CDR3 protein. This sample has more than 450,000 distinct CDR3 sequences; around a fifth occur once, and the top ten carry around 0.84%. The source material was naive CD8+ T cells from blood, with Jurkat cell RNA spiked in. Subset denoted: FACS-sorted CD8+CD4-CCR7+CD45RA+ naive T cells. The receptor was isolated from a human donor in good health. Some libraries in this study had Jurkat cell RNA spiked in.

The chain's CDR3 is CASSYLAGVQNEQFF. The CDR3 coding sequence is TGTGCCAGCAGTTACCTAGCGGGGGTTCAAAATGAGCAGTTCTTC. The gene calls are TRBV6-5 and TRBJ2-1, with 10 bases fitting TRBD2. The CDR3 is 15 residues long. The germline V gene encodes CDR1 MNHEY and CDR2 SVGAGI. V lost 2 bases, J lost 7 bases, and 5 bases stayed unmatched.